The entry that follows covers one T cell receptor beta chain sequence. The antigen is undetermined. The V gene lost 6 bases and the J gene lost 5 bases, with 16 bases spanning the gap. CDR3 length equals 14 residues. Per germline, CDR1 SNHLY and CDR2 FYNNEI. Execution of the assay was at deep level. Assay used: immunoSEQ multiplex PCR; TCRdb lists only in-frame clones, some missing. The data hold roughly 1,500,000 clones, with about 98.5% observed a single time. The data were taken from a study of shared clonotypes between healthy human individuals. Study-level points and caveats: Among non-shared clonotypes, generation probabilities were lower than among those shared by all four donors. The naive CD4 repertoires of several donors were compared, and roughly 5% of clonotypes were shared.

The J gene is TRBJ2-5, the V gene TRBV2; the D gene is possibly TRBD1 (6 bases). The source material was naive CD4+ T cells sorted from blood. Subset denoted: CD45RA+ positively selected. The receptor's source is a young man in good health. DNA for the CDR3: TGTGCCAGCAGAGGGGGTTGGGGTCGGGAGACCCAGTACTTC. It is translated as CASRGGWGRETQYF.